This T cell receptor (beta chain) was profiled in a study of beta chain features in type 1 diabetes. Regarding the study as a whole: All four CD4+ subsets of Type 1 diabetes patients contained TCRB CDR3s that were moderately but significantly shorter.

This clone was recorded a few times. Antigen unknown. TCRB transcripts that were expressed got sequenced, as all of the isolated RNA had been reverse transcribed. Assay: immunoSEQ multiplex PCR; the TCRdb copy retains only in-frame clones and omits some. Of about 280,000 clones listed, 15% were seen once; the top ten hold roughly 0.015%. Germline assignment: CDR1 SGHAT and CDR2 FQNNGV. The V gene end was trimmed by 6 bases and the J gene end by 9 bases; junction bases not matched to a gene: 3. The CDR3 is 13 residues long. The receptor comes from a young man with type 1 diabetes. The chain joins TRBV11-2 to TRBJ2-2, with 11 bases fitting TRBD1. The specimen sequenced was naive CD4+ T cells from blood. The CDR3 here is CASRRTGGRELFF. CDR3 DNA: TGTGCCAGCAGGCGGACAGGGGGCCGGGAGCTGTTTTTT. Together with reference TRBV11-2 and TRBJ2-2, the CDR3 gives the full variable domain: EAGVAQSPRYKIIEKRQSVAFWCNPISGHATLYWYQQILGQGPKLLIQFQNNGVVDDSQLPKDRFSAERLKGVDSTLKIQPAKLEDSAVYLCASRRTGGRELFFGEGSRLTVL.